A single sample is the source of the 13 T cell receptor beta chains below, sequenced in a study of CD8+ T cells in alopecia areata. It was cDNA, reverse transcribed from extracted RNA, that served as the sequencing template. Using immunoSEQ multiplex PCR, the repertoire was profiled, and TCRdb retains in-frame clones only, with some absent. The table records approximately 91,000 clones, around two fifths of them present only once. What was sequenced was CD4+ T cells sorted from blood. These receptors were taken from a human donor with alopecia areata.

The chain carries TRBV29-1 and TRBJ2-3; 11 bases line up with TRBD2. The CDR3 totals 17 residues. CDR1 is SQVTM and CDR2 is ANQGSEA in the germline V gene. With 3 bases clipped from V and 6 bases from J, the junction kept 14 bases outside the gene matches. CDR3 protein: CSVDPFPSGRNRDTQYF. DNA for the CDR3: TGCAGCGTTGACCCTTTTCCTAGCGGGAGGAATCGTGATACGCAGTATTTT.

In its sample, this clone was seen once. This chain connects TRBV29-1 to TRBJ1-3; no definite D call. CDR1 SQVTM and CDR2 ANQGSEA come from the germline V gene. Trimming removed 5 bases from V and 3 bases from J, with 5 bases in between. The CDR3 contains 11 residues. CDR3 bases: TGCAGCGTTTTAGTTGGAAACACCATATATTTT. Translating it yields CSVLVGNTIYF.

V usage is TRBV5-6 and J usage is TRBJ2-5; D perhaps matches TRBD1 (6 bases). The CDR3 is 15 amino acids. CDR1 and CDR2 from the germline V gene are SGHDT and YYEEEE. V was pared by 7 bases and J by 5 bases, with 21 bases between. CDR3: CASGRQVYDKETQYF. The DNA of the CDR3 is TGTGCCAGCGGAAGACAGGTGTACGATAAGGAGACCCAGTACTTC.

CDR3 bases: TGTGCCAGCAGGGACACAGATACGCAGTATTTT. This codes for CASRDTDTQYF. The rearrangement links TRBV7-2 to TRBJ2-3; no definite D call. Germline CDR1 SGHTA, CDR2 FQGNSA. Trimming removed 6 bases from V and 2 bases from J, with 3 bases in between. The CDR3 is 11 residues long. The full variable domain, in which reference TRBV7-2 and TRBJ2-3 provide the parts outside the CDR3, is GAGVSQSPSNKVTEKGKDVELRCDPISGHTALYWYRQSLGQGLEFLIYFQGNSAPDKSGLPSDRFSAERTGGSVSTLTIQRTQQEDSAVYLCASRDTDTQYFGPGTRLTVL.

The rearrangement links TRBV7-9 to TRBJ2-5; 7 bases map to TRBD2. The CDR3 spans 15 residues. Germline V lookup: CDR1 SEHNR, CDR2 FQNEAQ (reference sequence). J gave up 1 base and V 3 bases, and 5 bases lay outside the gene matches. The CDR3 sequence is CASSFWIAGQETQYF. CDR3 DNA: TGTGCCAGCAGCTTTTGGATAGCGGGCCAAGAGACCCAGTACTTC.

The gene calls are TRBV30 and TRBJ2-1; D gene uncertain. V lost 0 bases to trimming and J lost 9 bases, with 9 bases between them. Germline CDR1 is GTSNPN and CDR2 is SVGIG (reference sequence). This CDR3 region has 12 residues. Here the CDR3 DNA reads TGTGCCTGGAGTGTAGTCTGGAGTGAGCAGTTCTTC. Encoded protein: CAWSVVWSEQFF.

The chain is built from TRBV29-1 and TRBJ2-7, with TRBD1 as a possible D gene (5 bases). The ends were cut back, 4 bases at V and 4 bases at J, with 14 bases in the middle. CDR3 length: 13 amino acids. CDR1 and CDR2 (germline): SQVTM, ANQGSEA. CDR3 in amino acids: CSVGQGELYEQYF. The CDR3 nucleotides read TGCAGCGTTGGTCAGGGTGAATTGTACGAGCAGTACTTC.

V and J are TRBV5-4 and TRBJ2-2; perhaps TRBD2 as D (6 bases). Germline CDR1 SGHNT, CDR2 YYREEE (reference sequence). The CDR3 extends over 13 amino acids. With 4 bases removed from V and 6 bases from J, the gap between germline ends came to 10 bases. CDR3 in amino acids: CASSRLGSGELFF. CDR3 nucleotides: TGTGCCAGCAGCAGACTAGGGTCCGGGGAGCTGTTTTTT.

This clone was counted between two and nine times. The chain has TRBV2 and TRBJ1-2; perhaps TRBD1 as D (6 bases). This CDR3 is 13 amino acids long. Germline loops: CDR1 SNHLY, CDR2 FYNNEI. V lost 7 bases to trimming and J lost 3 bases, with 12 bases between them. As DNA, the CDR3 is TGTGCCAGCAAAGAACAGGGCTACTATGGCTACACCTTC. Translating gives CASKEQGYYGYTF.

In its sample, this clone was seen a few times. The chain joins TRBV29-1 to TRBJ2-5; either TRBD1 or TRBD2 may supply D (5 bases each). The V and J ends lost 3 bases and 7 bases respectively, with 21 bases between them. This CDR3 contains 15 residues. Germline CDR1 reads SQVTM; CDR2 reads ANQGSEA. This chain's CDR3 is CSVDLRGRDLGTQYF. The CDR3, as DNA: TGCAGCGTTGATCTTCGGGGTAGGGACCTGGGGACCCAGTACTTC.

The table lists this clone with a few counts. CDR3 region: CASSSQDRSTYEQYF. The CDR3 nucleotides are TGTGCCAGCAGTAGCCAGGACAGGTCAACCTACGAGCAGTACTTC. The V call is TRBV6-6, the J call TRBJ2-7, with TRBD1 matching over 7 bases. Germline loops: CDR1 MNHNY, CDR2 SVGAGI (reference sequence). V shed 5 bases, J shed 2 bases, and the junction held 9 bases outside the gene matches. The CDR3 extends over 15 amino acids.

This clone was seen only a few times. The V and J genes are TRBV29-1 and TRBJ2-1, with D maybe TRBD1 (6 bases). The CDR3 is 13 residues long. Germline loops: CDR1 SQVTM, CDR2 ANQGSEA. Deletions cut 3 bases from V and 7 bases from J, with 13 bases between. CDR3 in DNA: TGCAGCGTTGACAGGGGTCAAGGGAATGAGCAGTTCTTC. This encodes CSVDRGQGNEQFF.

The CDR3 loop is CASTRVYNEQFF. CDR3 sequence (DNA): TGTGCCAGCACCCGGGTCTACAATGAGCAGTTCTTC. The V call is TRBV28, the J call TRBJ2-1; D gene unclear. The CDR3 runs 12 residues. V lost 7 bases and J 3 bases, leaving 7 bases between the germline ends. The germline gives CDR1 MDHEN, CDR2 SYDVKM.